Below, 5 T cell receptor beta chains from the same sample are listed, as sequenced in a study of blood T cell repertoires in COVID-19. Profiled with immunoSEQ multiplex PCR; TCRdb holds only in-frame clones, not every one. Of about 100,000 clones listed, under 90% are singletons. Sequencing input: peripheral blood. These receptors were collected from a human donor in a cohort sampled during active COVID-19.

J is TRBJ2-3 and V is TRBV10-3; D may be TRBD2 (5 bases). Germline CDR1 is ENHRY and CDR2 is SYGVKD. This CDR3 comprises 13 residues. The V gene lost 3 bases and the J gene lost 1 base, with 5 bases spanning the gap. As DNA, the CDR3 is TGTGCCATCAGTGAAGCGGGCACAGATACGCAGTATTTT. Its protein is CAISEAGTDTQYF.

The V call is TRBV5-4, the J call TRBJ2-7; 9 bases map to TRBD1. The length of the CDR3 is 15 residues. Losses at the gene ends were 4 bases for V and 0 bases for J; bases not matched to a gene: 5. CDR1 and CDR2 from the germline V gene are SGHNT and YYREEE (reference sequence). The CDR3, as DNA: TGTGCCAGCAGCAGCGGACAGGGGATCTCCTACGAGCAGTACTTC. As protein: CASSSGQGISYEQYF.

The rearrangement joins TRBV6-2 or TRBV6-3 to TRBJ2-1; D gene uncertain. The CDR3 is made up of 13 amino acids. The V gene's germline CDR1 is MNHEY and CDR2 SVGEGT. V dropped 5 bases and J dropped 5 bases, with 10 bases sitting between them. The CDR3 here is CASSGLRNNEQFF. CDR3 bases: TGTGCCAGCAGTGGTTTGAGAAACAATGAGCAGTTCTTC.

Concerning this clone itself: Distinct nucleotide sequences in the sample also encode this CDR3. The rearrangement uses TRBV19 and TRBJ2-5; 8 bases fit TRBD2. This CDR3 is built from 14 residues. V shed 5 bases, J shed 5 bases, and the junction held 7 bases outside the gene matches. The germline V gene has CDR1 LNHDA and CDR2 SQIVND (reference sequence). DNA for the CDR3: TGTGCCAGTAGTGTGGGACTAGTCGGGGAGACCCAGTACTTC. Translation: CASSVGLVGETQYF.

The chain joins TRBV2 to TRBJ1-2, with 8 bases fitting TRBD1. The CDR3 is 15 amino acids. The V gene's germline CDR1 is SNHLY and CDR2 FYNNEI. The ends lost 3 bases at V and 5 bases at J; junction bases unmatched: 8. The DNA of the CDR3 is TGTGCCAGCAGTGAGGGGCAGGGGGCGCGGTATGGCTACACCTTC. Protein: CASSEGQGARYGYTF.